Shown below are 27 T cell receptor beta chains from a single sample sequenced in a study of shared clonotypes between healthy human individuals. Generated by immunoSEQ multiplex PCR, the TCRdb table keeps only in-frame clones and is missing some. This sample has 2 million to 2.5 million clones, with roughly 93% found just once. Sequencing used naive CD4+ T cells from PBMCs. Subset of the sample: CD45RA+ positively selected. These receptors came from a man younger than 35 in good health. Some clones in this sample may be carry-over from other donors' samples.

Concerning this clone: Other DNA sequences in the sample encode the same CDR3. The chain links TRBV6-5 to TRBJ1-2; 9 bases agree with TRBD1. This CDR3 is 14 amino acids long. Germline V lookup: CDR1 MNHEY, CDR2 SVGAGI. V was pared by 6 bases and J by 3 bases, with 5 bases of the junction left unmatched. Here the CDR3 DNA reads TGTGCCAGCAGCCGTACAGGGGGCGACTATGGCTACACCTTC. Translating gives CASSRTGGDYGYTF.

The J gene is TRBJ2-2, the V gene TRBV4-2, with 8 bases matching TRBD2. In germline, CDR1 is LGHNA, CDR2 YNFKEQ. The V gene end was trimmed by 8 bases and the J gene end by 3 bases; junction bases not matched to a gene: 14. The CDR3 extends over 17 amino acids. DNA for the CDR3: TGTGCCAGCGCCCCCCGACAGCGGGAGTGGGACACCGGGGAGCTGTTTTTT. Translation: CASAPRQREWDTGELFF.

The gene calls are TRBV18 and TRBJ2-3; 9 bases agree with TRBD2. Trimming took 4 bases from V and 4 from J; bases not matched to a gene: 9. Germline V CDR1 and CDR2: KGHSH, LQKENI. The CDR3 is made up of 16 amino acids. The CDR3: CASSLSGGRVADTQYF. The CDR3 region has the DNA TGTGCCAGCTCACTTTCCGGCGGGAGGGTCGCAGATACGCAGTATTTT.

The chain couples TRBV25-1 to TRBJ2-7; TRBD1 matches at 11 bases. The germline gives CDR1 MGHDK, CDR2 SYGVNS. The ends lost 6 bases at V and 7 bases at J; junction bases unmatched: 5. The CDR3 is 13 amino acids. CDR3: CASSGQGAREQYF. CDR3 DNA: TGTGCCAGCAGCGGACAGGGGGCGAGGGAGCAGTACTTC.

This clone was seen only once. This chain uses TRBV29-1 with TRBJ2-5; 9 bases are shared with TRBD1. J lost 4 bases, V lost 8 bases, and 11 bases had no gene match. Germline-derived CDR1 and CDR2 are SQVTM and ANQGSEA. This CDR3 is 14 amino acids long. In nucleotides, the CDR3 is TGCAGCCCATTCTCTACAGGGGGCGCAGAGACCCAGTACTTC. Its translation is CSPFSTGGAETQYF.

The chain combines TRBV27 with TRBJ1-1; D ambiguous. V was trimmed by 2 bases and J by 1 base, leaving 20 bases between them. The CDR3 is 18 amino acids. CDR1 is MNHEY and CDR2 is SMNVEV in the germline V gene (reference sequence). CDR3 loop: CASSLRSGLRPGNTEAFF. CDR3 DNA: TGTGCCAGCAGTTTAAGATCTGGCTTACGGCCCGGGAACACTGAAGCTTTCTTT.

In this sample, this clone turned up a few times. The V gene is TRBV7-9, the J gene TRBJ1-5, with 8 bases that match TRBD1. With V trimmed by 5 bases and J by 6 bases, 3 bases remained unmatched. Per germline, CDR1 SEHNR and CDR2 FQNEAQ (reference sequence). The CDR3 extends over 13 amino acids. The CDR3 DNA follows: TGTGCCAGCAGCGCAACAGGGGGTCAGCCCCAGCATTTT. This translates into CASSATGGQPQHF.

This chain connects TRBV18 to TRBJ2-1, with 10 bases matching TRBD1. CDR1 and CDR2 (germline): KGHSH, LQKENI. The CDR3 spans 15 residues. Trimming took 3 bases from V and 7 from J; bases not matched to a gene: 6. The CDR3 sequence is CASSPSRTGGNEQFF. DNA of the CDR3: TGTGCCAGCTCACCTTCCAGGACAGGGGGTAATGAGCAGTTCTTC. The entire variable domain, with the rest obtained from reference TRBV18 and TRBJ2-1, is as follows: NAGVMQNPRHLVRRRGQEARLRCSPMKGHSHVYWYRQLPEEGLKFMVYLQKENIIDESGMPKERFSAEFPKEGPSILRIQQVVRGDSAAYFCASSPSRTGGNEQFFGPGTRLTVL.

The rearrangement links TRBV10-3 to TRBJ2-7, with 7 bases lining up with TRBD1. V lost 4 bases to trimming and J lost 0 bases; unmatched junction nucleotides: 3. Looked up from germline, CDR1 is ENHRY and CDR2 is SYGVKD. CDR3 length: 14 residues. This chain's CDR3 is CAISVRDSSYEQYF. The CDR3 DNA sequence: TGTGCCATCAGTGTTCGGGACAGCTCCTACGAGCAGTACTTC.

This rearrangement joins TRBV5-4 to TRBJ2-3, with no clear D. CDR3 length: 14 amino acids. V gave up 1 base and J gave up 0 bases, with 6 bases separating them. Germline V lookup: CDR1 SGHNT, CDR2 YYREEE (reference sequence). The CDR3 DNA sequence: TGTGCCAGCAGCTTGCAGTTAAGCACAGATACGCAGTATTTT. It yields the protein CASSLQLSTDTQYF.

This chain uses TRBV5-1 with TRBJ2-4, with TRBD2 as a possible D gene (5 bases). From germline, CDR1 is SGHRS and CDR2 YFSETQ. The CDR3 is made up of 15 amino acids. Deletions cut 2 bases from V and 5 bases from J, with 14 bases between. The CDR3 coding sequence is TGCGCCAGCAGCTTAGCGGTGGGCATCGAAAACATTCAGTACTTC. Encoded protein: CASSLAVGIENIQYF.

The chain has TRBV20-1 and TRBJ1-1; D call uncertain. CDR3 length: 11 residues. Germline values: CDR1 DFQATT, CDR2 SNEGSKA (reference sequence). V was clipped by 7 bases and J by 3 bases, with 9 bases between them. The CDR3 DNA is TGCAGTGGACACGGGGACACTGAAGCTTTCTTT. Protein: CSGHGDTEAFF.

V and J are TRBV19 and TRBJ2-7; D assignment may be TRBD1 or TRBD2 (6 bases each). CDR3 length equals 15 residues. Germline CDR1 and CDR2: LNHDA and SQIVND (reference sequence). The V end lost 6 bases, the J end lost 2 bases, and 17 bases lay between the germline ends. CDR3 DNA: TGTGCCAGTAGCCAACTAGGAGGGGGACCCTACGAGCAGTACTTC. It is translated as CASSQLGGGPYEQYF.

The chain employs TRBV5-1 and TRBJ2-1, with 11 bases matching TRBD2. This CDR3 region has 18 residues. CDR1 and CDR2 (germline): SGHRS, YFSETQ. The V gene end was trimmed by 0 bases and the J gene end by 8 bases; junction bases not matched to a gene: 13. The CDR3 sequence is CASSLAPRELAGEHEQFF. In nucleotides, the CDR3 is TGCGCCAGCAGCTTGGCCCCGAGGGAACTAGCGGGAGAACATGAGCAGTTCTTC.

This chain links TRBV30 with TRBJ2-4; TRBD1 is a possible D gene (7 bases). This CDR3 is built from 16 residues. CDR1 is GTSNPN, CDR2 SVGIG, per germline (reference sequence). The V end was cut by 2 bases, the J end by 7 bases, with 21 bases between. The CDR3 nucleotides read TGTGCCTGGAGTCCGCGGTACAGGGGAGGCGGCAACATTCAGTACTTC. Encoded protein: CAWSPRYRGGGNIQYF.

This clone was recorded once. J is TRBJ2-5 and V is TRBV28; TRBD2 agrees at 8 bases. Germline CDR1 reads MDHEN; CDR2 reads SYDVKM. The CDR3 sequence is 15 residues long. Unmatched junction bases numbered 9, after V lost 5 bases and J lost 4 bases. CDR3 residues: CASSALAGGVETQYF. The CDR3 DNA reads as TGTGCCAGCAGTGCCCTAGCGGGTGGGGTAGAGACCCAGTACTTC.

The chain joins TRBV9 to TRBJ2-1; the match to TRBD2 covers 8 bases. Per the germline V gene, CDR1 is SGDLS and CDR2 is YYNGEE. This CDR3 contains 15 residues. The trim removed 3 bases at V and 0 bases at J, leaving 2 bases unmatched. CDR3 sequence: CASSEREGSYNEQFF. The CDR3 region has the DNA TGTGCCAGCAGCGAACGGGAGGGCTCCTACAATGAGCAGTTCTTC.

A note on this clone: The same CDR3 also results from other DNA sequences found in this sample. CDR3 nucleotides: TGTGCCAGCAGTCCCACCATAAACACTGAAGCTTTCTTT. Residues: CASSPTINTEAFF. V usage is TRBV28 and J usage is TRBJ1-1; no reliable D call. The germline V and J ends were trimmed by 5 bases and 2 bases, with 9 bases remaining between them. Germline CDR1 and CDR2: MDHEN and SYDVKM. This CDR3 has 13 residues. Complete variable domain (other parts from reference TRBV28 and TRBJ1-1): DVKVTQSSRYLVKRTGEKVFLECVQDMDHENMFWYRQDPGLGLRLIYFSYDVKMKEKGDIPEGYSVSREKKERFSLILESASTNQTSMYLCASSPTINTEAFFGQGTRLTVV.

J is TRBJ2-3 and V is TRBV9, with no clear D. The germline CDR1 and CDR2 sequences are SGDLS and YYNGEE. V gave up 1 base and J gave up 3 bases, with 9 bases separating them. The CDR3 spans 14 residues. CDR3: CASSVSDPTDTQYF. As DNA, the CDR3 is TGTGCCAGCAGCGTATCCGATCCGACAGATACGCAGTATTTT. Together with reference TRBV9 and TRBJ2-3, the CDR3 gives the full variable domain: DSGVTQTPKHLITATGQRVTLRCSPRSGDLSVYWYQQSLDQGLQFLIQYYNGEERAKGNILERFSAQQFPDLHSELNLSSLELGDSALYFCASSVSDPTDTQYFGPGTRLTVL.

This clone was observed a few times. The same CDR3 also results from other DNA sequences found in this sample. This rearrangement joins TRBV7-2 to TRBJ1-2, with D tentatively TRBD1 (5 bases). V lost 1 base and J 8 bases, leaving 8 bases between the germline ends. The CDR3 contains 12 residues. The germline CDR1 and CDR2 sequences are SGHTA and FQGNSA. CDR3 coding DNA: TGTGCCAGCAGCTTAGTAGGGGAAGGCTACACCTTC. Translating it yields CASSLVGEGYTF.

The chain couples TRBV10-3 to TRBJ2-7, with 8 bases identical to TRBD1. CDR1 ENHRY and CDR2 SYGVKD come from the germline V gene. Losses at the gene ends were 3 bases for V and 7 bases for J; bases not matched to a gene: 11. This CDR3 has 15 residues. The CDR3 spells CAISDLPTGESEQYF. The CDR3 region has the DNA TGTGCCATCAGTGACCTACCGACAGGGGAAAGTGAGCAGTACTTC.

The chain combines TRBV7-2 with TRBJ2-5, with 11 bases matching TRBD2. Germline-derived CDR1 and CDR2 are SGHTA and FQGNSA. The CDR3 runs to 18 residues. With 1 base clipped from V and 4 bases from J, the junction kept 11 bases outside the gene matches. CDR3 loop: CASSLVAGGPIRGETQYF. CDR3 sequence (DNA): TGTGCCAGCAGCTTAGTAGCGGGAGGGCCGATAAGAGGAGAGACCCAGTACTTC. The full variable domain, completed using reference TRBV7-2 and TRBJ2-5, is GAGVSQSPSNKVTEKGKDVELRCDPISGHTALYWYRQSLGQGLEFLIYFQGNSAPDKSGLPSDRFSAERTGGSVSTLTIQRTQQEDSAVYLCASSLVAGGPIRGETQYFGPGTRLLVL.

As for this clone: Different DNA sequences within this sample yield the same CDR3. The CDR3 region is CASSLRGAPNQPQHF. The CDR3 region has the DNA TGCGCCAGCAGCTTGCGTGGGGCGCCCAATCAGCCCCAGCATTTT. This chain links TRBV5-1 with TRBJ1-5; D may be TRBD1 (5 bases). The germline gives CDR1 SGHRS, CDR2 YFSETQ. V gave up 1 base and J gave up 3 bases, with 11 bases separating them. The CDR3 covers 15 residues.

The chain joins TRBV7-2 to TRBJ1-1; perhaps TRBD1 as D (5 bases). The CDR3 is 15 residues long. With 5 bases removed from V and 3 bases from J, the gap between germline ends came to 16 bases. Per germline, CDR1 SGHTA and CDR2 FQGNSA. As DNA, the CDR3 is TGTGCCAGCAGCCGAAATCCAGGGCGGGACACTGAAGCTTTCTTT. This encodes CASSRNPGRDTEAFF.

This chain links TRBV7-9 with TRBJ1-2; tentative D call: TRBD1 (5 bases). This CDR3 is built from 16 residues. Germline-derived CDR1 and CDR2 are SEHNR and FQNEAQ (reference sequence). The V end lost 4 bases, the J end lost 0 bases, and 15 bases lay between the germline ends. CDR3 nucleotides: TGTGCCAGCAGCTCCCGGGGGGTCTTGACTAACTATGGCTACACCTTC. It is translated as CASSSRGVLTNYGYTF.

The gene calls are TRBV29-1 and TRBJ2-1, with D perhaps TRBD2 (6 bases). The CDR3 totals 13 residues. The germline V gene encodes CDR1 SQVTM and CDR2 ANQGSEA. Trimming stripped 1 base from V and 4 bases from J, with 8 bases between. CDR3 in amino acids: CSVEAEGYNEQFF. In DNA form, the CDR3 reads TGCAGCGTTGAAGCGGAGGGATACAATGAGCAGTTCTTC.

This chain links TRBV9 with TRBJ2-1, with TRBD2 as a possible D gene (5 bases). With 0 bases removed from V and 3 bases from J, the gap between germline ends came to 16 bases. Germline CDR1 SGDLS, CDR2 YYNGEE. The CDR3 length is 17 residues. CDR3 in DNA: TGTGCCAGCAGCGTAGCTACGAGGGCCATAGGCTACAATGAGCAGTTCTTC. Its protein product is CASSVATRAIGYNEQFF. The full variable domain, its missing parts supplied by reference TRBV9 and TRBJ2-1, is DSGVTQTPKHLITATGQRVTLRCSPRSGDLSVYWYQQSLDQGLQFLIQYYNGEERAKGNILERFSAQQFPDLHSELNLSSLELGDSALYFCASSVATRAIGYNEQFFGPGTRLTVL.